The 16 T cell receptor beta chains below come from one sample, sequenced in a study of blood T cell repertoires in COVID-19. Some clones are missing from TCRdb's copy, which holds only in-frame ones; the method was immunoSEQ multiplex PCR. The data contain 100,000 or so clones, around 81% of them singletons. Input material: peripheral blood. Every receptor here comes from a human donor in a cohort sampled during active COVID-19.

This chain joins TRBV28 and TRBJ2-6, with TRBD1 matching 9 bases. Trimming cost V 8 bases and J 3 bases; bases outside gene matches: 5. The CDR3 has 15 residues. Germline CDR1 MDHEN, CDR2 SYDVKM. The CDR3 nucleotides are TGTGCCAGCGGGACAGGGATATATGGGGCCAACGTCCTGACTTTC. Its translation: CASGTGIYGANVLTF.

This clone was seen a single time. In nucleotides, the CDR3 is TGCGCCAGCTTGGCAGTCTATGGCTACACCTTC. This gives the protein CASLAVYGYTF. The chain combines TRBV23-1 with TRBJ1-2; D not certain. TRBV23-1 has ORF status, its function being uncertain. V shed 8 bases and J shed 4 bases, with 8 bases lying between them. The CDR3 totals 11 residues.

This clone was seen once. The chain links TRBV5-6 to TRBJ1-2; no clear D gene. Germline loops: CDR1 SGHDT, CDR2 YYEEEE. The CDR3 has 15 residues. V was clipped by 4 bases and J by 0 bases, with 13 bases between them. CDR3 bases: TGTGCCAGCAGCCTTGTGGGCCAGTCTAACTATGGCTACACCTTC. Amino acid sequence: CASSLVGQSNYGYTF.

V usage is TRBV2 and J usage is TRBJ1-2; D is perhaps TRBD1 (6 bases). There are 12 residues in the CDR3. V lost 7 bases, J lost 9 bases, and 15 bases lay in between. CDR1 SNHLY and CDR2 FYNNEI come from the germline V gene. CDR3 in amino acids: CASKGDIPRYTF. The CDR3 DNA follows: TGTGCCAGCAAAGGGGACATACCACGCTACACCTTC. The complete variable domain, with remaining parts taken from reference TRBV2 and TRBJ1-2, reads EPEVTQTPSHQVTQMGQEVILRCVPISNHLYFYWYRQILGQKVEFLVSFYNNEISEKSEIFDDQFSVERPDGSNFTLKIRSTKLEDSAMYFCASKGDIPRYTFGSGTRLTVV.

The gene calls are TRBV4-1 and TRBJ2-7; D remains unclear. This CDR3 is built from 14 residues. Germline V gives CDR1 MGHRA, CDR2 YSYEKL. V lost 4 bases to trimming and J lost 0 bases, with 10 bases between them. CDR3 nucleotide sequence: TGCGCCAGCAGCCTAACAGTGCTCTCCTACGAGCAGTACTTC. Translated: CASSLTVLSYEQYF.

The chain employs TRBV28 and TRBJ2-7, with a weak D call TRBD2 (5 bases). CDR1 and CDR2 from the germline V gene are MDHEN and SYDVKM. V shed 7 bases and J shed 0 bases, with 10 bases lying between them. This CDR3 has 13 residues. The CDR3 reads CASTSGSSYEQYF. The CDR3 nucleotides read TGTGCCAGCACGAGCGGAAGCTCCTACGAGCAGTACTTC.

The chain recombines TRBV27 with TRBJ2-3; 8 bases align to TRBD1. This CDR3 has 16 residues. Germline values: CDR1 MNHEY, CDR2 SMNVEV (reference sequence). Trimming cost V 4 bases and J 7 bases; bases outside gene matches: 13. In DNA, the CDR3 is TGTGCCAGCAGTTCGTCCGCAGGGGGCTCACTTTATACGCAGTATTTT. This gives the protein CASSSSAGGSLYTQYF.

The chain uses TRBV24-1 and TRBJ2-6; TRBD1 matches 8 bases. The CDR3 runs to 19 residues. The ends lost 4 bases at V and 0 bases at J; junction bases unmatched: 10. The V gene's germline CDR1 is KGHDR and CDR2 SFDVKD. The chain's CDR3 is CATSEPGQVSSSGANVLTF. In DNA form, the CDR3 reads TGTGCCACCAGTGAGCCGGGACAGGTGTCAAGCTCTGGGGCCAACGTCCTGACTTTC.

This clone was counted only a few times. V usage is TRBV28 and J usage is TRBJ2-7, with 8 bases fitting TRBD1. Germline trimming cut 0 bases from V and 0 bases from J; bases unmatched to any gene: 7. This CDR3 contains 17 residues. Looked up from germline, CDR1 is MDHEN and CDR2 is SYDVKM. The DNA of the CDR3 is TGTGCCAGCAGTTTATGGGGACAGGCCTTAAGCTCCTACGAGCAGTACTTC. Encoded protein: CASSLWGQALSSYEQYF.

This clone was seen only a few times. This sequence joins TRBV2 and TRBJ1-5; 8 bases line up with TRBD1. CDR3 length: 14 amino acids. V dropped 3 bases and J dropped 5; count of bases not matched to a gene: 3. CDR1 SNHLY and CDR2 FYNNEI come from the germline V gene. This CDR3 is CASSEAGGYQPQHF. CDR3 DNA sequence: TGTGCCAGCAGTGAGGCAGGGGGCTATCAGCCCCAGCATTTT.

The rearrangement joins TRBV5-1 to TRBJ2-7; D gene uncertain. Trimming shortened V by 0 bases and J by 1 base, and 5 bases separated the two germline ends. This CDR3 contains 13 residues. CDR1 SGHRS and CDR2 YFSETQ come from the germline V gene. The CDR3 loop is CASSLAPSYEQYF. CDR3 in DNA: TGCGCCAGCAGCTTGGCCCCATCCTACGAGCAGTACTTC.

This chain connects TRBV7-2 to TRBJ2-7; D is ambiguous. CDR3 length: 12 amino acids. Germline-derived CDR1 and CDR2 are SGHTA and FQGNSA. V was clipped by 1 base and J by 6 bases, with 7 bases between them. The CDR3 DNA sequence: TGTGCCAGCAGCTTAGTTCGGAGCGAGCAGTACTTC. It encodes CASSLVRSEQYF. Drawing the rest from reference TRBV7-2 and TRBJ2-7, the complete variable domain is GAGVSQSPSNKVTEKGKDVELRCDPISGHTALYWYRQSLGQGLEFLIYFQGNSAPDKSGLPSDRFSAERTGGSVSTLTIQRTQQEDSAVYLCASSLVRSEQYFGPGTRLTVT.

The genes are TRBV5-1 and TRBJ1-1; 10 bases are shared with TRBD1. The trim removed 4 bases at V and 4 bases at J, leaving 7 bases unmatched. This CDR3 is built from 15 residues. Germline CDR1 and CDR2: SGHRS and YFSETQ. In nucleotides, the CDR3 is TGCGCCAGCAGCCCTCTATGGACAGGGGGCACTGAAGCTTTCTTT. Protein: CASSPLWTGGTEAFF.

V and J are TRBV6-2 or TRBV6-3 and TRBJ1-2; TRBD1 matches at 8 bases. From germline, CDR1 is MNHEY and CDR2 SVGEGT. The CDR3 loop spans 14 amino acids. The J segment lost 4 bases and the V segment lost 3 bases, leaving 4 bases of the junction unmatched. Here the CDR3 DNA reads TGTGCCAGCAGTTATACCGACAGGGGCTATGGCTACACCTTC. This translates into CASSYTDRGYGYTF.

The rearrangement joins TRBV19 to TRBJ2-5; a weak D match, TRBD2 (5 bases). The V and J ends lost 6 bases and 6 bases respectively, with 17 bases between them. Per the germline V gene, CDR1 is LNHDA and CDR2 is SQIVND (reference sequence). The CDR3 spans 14 residues. CDR3: CASSLGLTVKTQYF. In nucleotides, the CDR3 is TGTGCCAGTAGCCTTGGACTGACTGTAAAGACCCAGTACTTC.

This clone has a handful of counts. The chain carries TRBV5-4 and TRBJ2-5; 8 bases match TRBD2. Per the germline V gene, CDR1 is SGHNT and CDR2 is YYREEE (reference sequence). The length of the CDR3 is 16 residues. The V gene end was trimmed by 4 bases and the J gene end by 6 bases; junction bases not matched to a gene: 14. DNA for the CDR3: TGTGCCAGCAGCCCCGCAGGCAGCGGGAGTGAGAAGACCCAGTACTTC. Translating it yields CASSPAGSGSEKTQYF. Using reference TRBV5-4 and TRBJ2-5 for the parts outside the CDR3, the full variable domain is ETGVTQSPTHLIKTRGQQVTLRCSSQSGHNTVSWYQQALGQGPQFIFQYYREEENGRGNFPPRFSGLQFPNYSSELNVNALELDDSALYLCASSPAGSGSEKTQYFGPGTRLLVL.